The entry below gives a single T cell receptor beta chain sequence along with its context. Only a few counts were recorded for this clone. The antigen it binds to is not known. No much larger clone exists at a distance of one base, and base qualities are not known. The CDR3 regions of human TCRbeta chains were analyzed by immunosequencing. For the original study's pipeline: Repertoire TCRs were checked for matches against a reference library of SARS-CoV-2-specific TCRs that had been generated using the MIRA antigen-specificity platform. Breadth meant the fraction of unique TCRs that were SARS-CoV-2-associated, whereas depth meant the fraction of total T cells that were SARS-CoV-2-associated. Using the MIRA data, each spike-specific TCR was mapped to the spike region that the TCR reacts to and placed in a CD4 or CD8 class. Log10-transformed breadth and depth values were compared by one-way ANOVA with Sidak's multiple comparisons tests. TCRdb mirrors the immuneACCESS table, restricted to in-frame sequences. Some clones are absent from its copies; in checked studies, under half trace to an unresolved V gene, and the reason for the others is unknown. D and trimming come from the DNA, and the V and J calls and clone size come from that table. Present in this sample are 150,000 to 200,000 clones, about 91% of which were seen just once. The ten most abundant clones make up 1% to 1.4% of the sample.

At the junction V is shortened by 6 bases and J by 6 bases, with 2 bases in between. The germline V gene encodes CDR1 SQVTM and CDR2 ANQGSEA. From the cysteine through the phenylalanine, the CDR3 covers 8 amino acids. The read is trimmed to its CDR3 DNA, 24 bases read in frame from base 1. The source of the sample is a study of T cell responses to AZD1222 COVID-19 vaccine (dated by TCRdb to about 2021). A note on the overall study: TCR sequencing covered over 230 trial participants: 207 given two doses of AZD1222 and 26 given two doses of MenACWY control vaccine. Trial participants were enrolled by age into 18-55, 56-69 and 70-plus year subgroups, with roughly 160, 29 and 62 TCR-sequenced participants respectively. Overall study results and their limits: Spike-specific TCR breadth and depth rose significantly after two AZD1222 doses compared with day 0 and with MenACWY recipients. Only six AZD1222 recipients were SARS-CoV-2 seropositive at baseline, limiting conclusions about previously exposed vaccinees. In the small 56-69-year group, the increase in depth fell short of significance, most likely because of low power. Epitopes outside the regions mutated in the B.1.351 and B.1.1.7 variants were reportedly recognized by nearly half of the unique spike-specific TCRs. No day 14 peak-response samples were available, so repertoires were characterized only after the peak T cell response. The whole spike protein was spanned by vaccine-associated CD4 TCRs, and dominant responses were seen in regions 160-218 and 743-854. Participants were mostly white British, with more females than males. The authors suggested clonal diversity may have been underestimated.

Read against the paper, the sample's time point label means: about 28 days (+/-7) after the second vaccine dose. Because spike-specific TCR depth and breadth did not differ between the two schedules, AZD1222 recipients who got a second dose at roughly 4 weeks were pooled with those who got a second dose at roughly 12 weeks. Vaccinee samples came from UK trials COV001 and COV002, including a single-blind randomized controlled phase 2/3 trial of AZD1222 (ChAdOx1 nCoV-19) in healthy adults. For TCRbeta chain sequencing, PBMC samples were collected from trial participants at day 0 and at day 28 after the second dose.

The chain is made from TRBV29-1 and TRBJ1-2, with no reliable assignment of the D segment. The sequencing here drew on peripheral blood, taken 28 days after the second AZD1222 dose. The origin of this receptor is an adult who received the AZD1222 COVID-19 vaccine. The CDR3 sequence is CSVNGYTF. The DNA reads TGCAGCGTCAATGGCTACACCTTC.